This TCR beta chain was retrieved from a study of PD-1 blockade in classical Hodgkin lymphoma. About the study: On a schedule of every 2 weeks, patients received nivolumab 3 mg/kg intravenously.

Time point indicated: cycle 4 day 1 (C4D1), after around six weeks of nivolumab. Every single patient, without exception, relapsed after autologous stem cell transplantation, and brentuximab vedotin exposure varied. This clone was seen only once. This CDR3 has 13 residues. CDR1 and CDR2 from the germline V gene are MNHEY and SVGAGI. V lost 8 bases, J lost 4 bases, and 12 bases lay in between. The data were produced by immunoSEQ multiplex PCR, yet TCRdb's version contains in-frame clones alone and is incomplete. The table has more than 90,000 clones, around 80% seen once. The input for sequencing was peripheral blood mononuclear cells (PBMCs), taken before the fourth cycle of nivolumab. The rearrangement links TRBV6-5 to TRBJ1-5; possible D gene TRBD1, 5 bases. This clonotype was sampled from a human donor with classical Hodgkin lymphoma. The CDR3 spells CASGGHPNQPQHF. The CDR3 DNA is TGTGCCAGCGGCGGACACCCAAATCAGCCCCAGCATTTT.